The entry below describes one T cell receptor beta chain. Its antigen remains unknown. The sample comes from a study of PD-L1 blockade in urothelial cancer. Study-wide results and limits: Below-median TCR clonality that was measured in pretreatment blood predicted better survival. Durable-benefit patients expanded tumor-associated blood clones more at 3 weeks.

Measured with immunoSEQ multiplex PCR; TCRdb has only the in-frame clones, and not every one. Here the sample spans some 31,000 clones, about 79% being singletons. This CDR3 is 15 amino acids long. V lost 0 bases and J lost 3; bases outside the gene matches: 4. Per the germline V gene, CDR1 is SGHNT and CDR2 is YENEEA. Time point meaning: peripheral blood 6 weeks after treatment start. This sample comprised PBMCs, obtained around atezolizumab (anti-PD-L1) treatment. V and J are TRBV11-3 and TRBJ2-7; 8 bases match TRBD2. This clonotype originated in a man in his 70s with urothelial cancer. CDR3 region: CASSLEREASYEQYF. The CDR3 bases are TGTGCCAGCAGCTTAGAGCGGGAGGCTAGCTACGAGCAGTACTTC.